This T cell receptor beta chain emerged from a study of T cell responses to AZD1222 COVID-19 vaccine (dated by TCRdb to 2020 to 2022). Concerning the study at large: AZD1222 recipients given second doses at about 4 weeks or at about 12 weeks were pooled, since spike-specific TCR depth and breadth were not found to differ between the two schedules. A total of approximately 240 trial participants underwent TCR sequencing, of whom approximately 210 received two doses of AZD1222 and around 26 received two doses of the MenACWY control vaccine. Trial participants were enrolled by age into subgroups of 18-55, 56-69 and 70-plus years, and around 140, 26 and 57 TCR-sequenced participants, respectively, were included in these subgroups.

The CDR3 regions of human TCRbeta chains were analyzed by immunosequencing. In the source study's methods: Repertoire TCRs were checked for matches against a reference library of SARS-CoV-2-specific TCRs that had been generated using the MIRA antigen-specificity platform. Breadth was defined as the fraction of unique TCRs that were SARS-CoV-2-associated. Depth was defined as the fraction of total T cells that were SARS-CoV-2-associated. Using the MIRA data, each spike-specific TCR was assigned both to the spike region to which the TCR was reactive and to a CD4 or CD8 class. Log10-transformed breadth and depth values were compared by one-way ANOVA with Sidak's multiple comparisons tests. Entries here come from immuneACCESS through TCRdb and include only in-frame sequences with V and J called. Some clones fail to appear in such tables; in the studies checked, an unresolved V gene covers under half of the shortfall, and the cause of the remainder is unknown. V and J calls and clone size follow that table, whereas D and trimming were derived from the DNA. The sample table contains roughly 100,000 clones; only one count was recorded for 82% of them. The ten largest clones add up to 5% of the sample.

The time point label, as the study defines it: baseline before first vaccination. The vaccinee samples were drawn from two UK trials, COV001 and COV002, one of which was a single-blind randomized controlled phase 2/3 trial testing AZD1222 (ChAdOx1 nCoV-19) in healthy adults. Trial participant PBMC samples were collected at day 0 and day 28 after the second dose for TCRbeta chain sequencing. From its cysteine to its phenylalanine, the CDR3 spans 14 amino acids. Only the CDR3 part of the read is kept: 42 bases, read in frame from the first base. CDR1 and CDR2 (SNHLY, FYNNEI) derive from the germline V gene. Compared with germline, V lacks 1 base and J lacks 4 bases; bases without a gene match: 3. Beyond this particular receptor, the publication reports: No day 14 peak-response samples were available, so repertoires were characterized only after the peak T cell response. In the small 56-69-year group, the increase in depth fell short of significance, most likely because of low power. Vaccine-associated CD4 TCRs spanned the whole spike protein, with dominant responses in regions 160-218 and 743-854. Reportedly, almost half of the unique spike-specific TCRs recognized epitopes lying outside the regions that are mutated in the B.1.351 and B.1.1.7 variants. A significant rise in spike-specific TCR breadth and depth was observed after two AZD1222 doses relative to day 0 and relative to MenACWY recipients. Participants were mostly white British and included more females than males, and it was suggested by the authors that clonal diversity may have been underestimated. Conclusions about previously exposed vaccinees are limited, since just a handful of AZD1222 recipients were seropositive for SARS-CoV-2 at baseline.

About this clone itself: Its antigen remains undetermined. It has no much larger one-base neighbor in the sample; base qualities were not kept.

The sample consisted of peripheral blood, taken on day 0 of AZD1222 vaccination. Recombination connected TRBV2 to TRBJ2-5; TRBD1 lines up with 7 middle nucleotides. This TCR came from an adult in good health. The CDR3 amino acid sequence is: CASSEGTGGETQYF. The DNA sequence is given as TGTGCCAGCAGTGAAGGGACAGGAGGAGAGACCCAGTACTTC.